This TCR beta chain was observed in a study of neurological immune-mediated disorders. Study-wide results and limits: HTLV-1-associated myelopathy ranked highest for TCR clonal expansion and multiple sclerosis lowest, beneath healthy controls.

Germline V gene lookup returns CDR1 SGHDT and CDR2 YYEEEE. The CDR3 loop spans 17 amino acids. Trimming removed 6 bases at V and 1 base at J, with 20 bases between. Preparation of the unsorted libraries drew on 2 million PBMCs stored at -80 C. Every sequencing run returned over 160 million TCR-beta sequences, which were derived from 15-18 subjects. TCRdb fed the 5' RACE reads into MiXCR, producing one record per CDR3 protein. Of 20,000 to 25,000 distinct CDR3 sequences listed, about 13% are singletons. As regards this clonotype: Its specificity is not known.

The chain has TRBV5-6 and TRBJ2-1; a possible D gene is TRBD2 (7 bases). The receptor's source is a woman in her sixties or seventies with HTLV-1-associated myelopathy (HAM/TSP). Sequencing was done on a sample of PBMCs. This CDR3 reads CASIWGGGGISYNEQFF. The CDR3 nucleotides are TGTGCCAGCATCTGGGGAGGCGGGGGCATTTCCTACAATGAGCAGTTCTTC.